This T cell receptor (beta chain) was retrieved from a study of TIL therapy for anti-PD-1-resistant metastatic lung cancer. The wider study: By whole-exome sequencing, median non-synonymous tumor mutation burden was roughly 1.6 mutations per megabase.

The time point here: pre-treatment sample, taken before nivolumab and TIL therapy. Adults with stage 4 NSCLC were enrolled in a phase I trial. Sequencing used immunoSEQ v3. Repertoires were generated with immunoSEQ multiplex PCR, while TCRdb's copy carries only in-frame clones and drops some. Seen here are about 36,000 clones, over 70% observed once, and the top ten hold about 5.7%. The CDR3 has 16 amino acids. V was clipped by 3 bases and J by 7 bases, with 18 bases between them. Per the germline V gene, CDR1 is MDHEN and CDR2 is SYDVKM. The sequenced sample was blood, obtained at baseline. This sequence originates from a person aged 25 to 80 with non-small cell lung cancer. The chain combines TRBV28 with TRBJ1-4, with a weak D call TRBD1 (6 bases). The DNA for the CDR3 is TGTGCCAGCAGTTTTCCCTCGGGAGGGGGTAGTGAAAAACTGTTTTTT. This translates into CASSFPSGGGSEKLFF. Complete variable domain (other parts from reference TRBV28 and TRBJ1-4): DVKVTQSSRYLVKRTGEKVFLECVQDMDHENMFWYRQDPGLGLRLIYFSYDVKMKEKGDIPEGYSVSREKKERFSLILESASTNQTSMYLCASSFPSGGGSEKLFFGSGTQLSVL.